What follows is one T cell receptor (beta chain) and its context. Antigen: not known. Trimming took off 8 bases at V and 4 bases at J, with 20 bases between the two ends. Germline V gene lookup returns CDR1 MGHDK and CDR2 SYGVNS. The CDR3 contains 15 residues. This sample is drawn from a study of siplizumab effects on memory and regulatory T cells. The assay was immunoSEQ multiplex PCR, and TCRdb's table has in-frame clones only and misses some. The repertoire holds around 87,000 clones, around 89% seen once, with 15% in the top ten. Study outcomes and limitations: Proliferating clones, CD4+ or CD8+, lacked an assignable naive or memory phenotype in roughly 75-95% of cases.

V usage is TRBV25-1 and J usage is TRBJ1-1; D might be TRBD1 (5 bases). Sequencing was performed on CD4+ T cells sorted from blood. The receptor was isolated from a human donor in good health. The CDR3 sequence is CASGTSRAGITEAFF. CDR3 bases: TGTGCCAGCGGTACCTCCAGGGCTGGAATCACTGAAGCTTTCTTT. Variable domain in full (rest from reference TRBV25-1 and TRBJ1-1): EADIYQTPRYLVIGTGKKITLECSQTMGHDKMYWYQQDPGMELHLIHYSYGVNSTEKGDLSSESTVSRIRTEHFPLTLESARPSHTSQYLCASGTSRAGITEAFFGQGTRLTVV.